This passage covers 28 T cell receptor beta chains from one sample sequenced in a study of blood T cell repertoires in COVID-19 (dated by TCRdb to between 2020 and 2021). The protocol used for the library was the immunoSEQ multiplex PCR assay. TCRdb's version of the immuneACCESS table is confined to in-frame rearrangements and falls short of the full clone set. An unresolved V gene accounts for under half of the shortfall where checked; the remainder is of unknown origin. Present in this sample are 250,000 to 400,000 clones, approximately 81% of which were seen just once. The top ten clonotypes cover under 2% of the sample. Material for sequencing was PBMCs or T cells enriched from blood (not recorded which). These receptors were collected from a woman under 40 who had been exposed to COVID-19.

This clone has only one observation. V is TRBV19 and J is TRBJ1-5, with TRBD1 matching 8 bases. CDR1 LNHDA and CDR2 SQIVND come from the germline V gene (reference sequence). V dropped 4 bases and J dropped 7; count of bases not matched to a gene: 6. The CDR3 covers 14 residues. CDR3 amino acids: CASSRGQGQQPQHF. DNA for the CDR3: TGTGCCAGTAGTAGAGGACAGGGTCAACAGCCCCAGCATTTT.

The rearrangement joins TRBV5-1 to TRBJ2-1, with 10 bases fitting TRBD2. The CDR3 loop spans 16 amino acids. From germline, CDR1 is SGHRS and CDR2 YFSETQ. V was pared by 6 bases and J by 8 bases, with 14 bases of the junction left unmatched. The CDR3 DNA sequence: TGCGCCAGCACCCTTAGAGGAGCGGGAGGGCCGGATGAGCAGTTCTTC. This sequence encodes CASTLRGAGGPDEQFF.

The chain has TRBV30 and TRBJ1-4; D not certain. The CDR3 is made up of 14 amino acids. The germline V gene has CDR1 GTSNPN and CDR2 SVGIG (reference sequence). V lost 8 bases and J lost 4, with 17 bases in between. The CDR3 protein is CARGEKGYNEKLFF. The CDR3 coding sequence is TGTGCCCGCGGGGAGAAGGGCTATAATGAAAAACTGTTTTTT. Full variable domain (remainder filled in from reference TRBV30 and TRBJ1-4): SQTIHQWPATLVQPVGSPLSLECTVEGTSNPNLYWYRQAAGRGLQLLFYSVGIGQISSEVPQNLSASRPQDRQFILSSKKLLLSDSGFYLCARGEKGYNEKLFFGSGTQLSVL.

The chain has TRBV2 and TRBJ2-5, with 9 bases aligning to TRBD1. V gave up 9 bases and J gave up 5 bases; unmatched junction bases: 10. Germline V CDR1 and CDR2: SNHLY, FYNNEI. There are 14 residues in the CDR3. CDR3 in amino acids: CASTKNRGRETQYF. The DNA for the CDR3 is TGTGCCAGTACTAAAAACAGGGGGCGGGAGACCCAGTACTTC.

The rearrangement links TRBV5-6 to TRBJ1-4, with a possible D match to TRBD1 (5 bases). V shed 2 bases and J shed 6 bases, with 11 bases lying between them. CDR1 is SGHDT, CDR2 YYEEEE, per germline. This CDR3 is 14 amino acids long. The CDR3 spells CASSFGRADEKLFF. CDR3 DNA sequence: TGTGCCAGCAGCTTCGGCAGGGCAGATGAAAAACTGTTTTTT.

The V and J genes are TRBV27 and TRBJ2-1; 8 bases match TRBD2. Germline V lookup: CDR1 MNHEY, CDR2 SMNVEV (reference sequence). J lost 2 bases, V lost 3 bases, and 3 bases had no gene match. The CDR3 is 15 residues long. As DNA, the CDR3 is TGTGCCAGCAGTTTCACTAGCGGTGCCTACAATGAGCAGTTCTTC. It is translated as CASSFTSGAYNEQFF.

The CDR3 loop reads CASSVDRESHGYTF. CDR3 nucleotides: TGTGCCAGCAGCGTAGACAGGGAATCTCATGGCTACACCTTC. This rearrangement joins TRBV6-5 to TRBJ1-2, with TRBD1 matching 7 bases. The germline V gene has CDR1 MNHEY and CDR2 SVGAGI. The CDR3 is 14 residues long. V shed 6 bases, J shed 6 bases, and the junction held 10 bases outside the gene matches.

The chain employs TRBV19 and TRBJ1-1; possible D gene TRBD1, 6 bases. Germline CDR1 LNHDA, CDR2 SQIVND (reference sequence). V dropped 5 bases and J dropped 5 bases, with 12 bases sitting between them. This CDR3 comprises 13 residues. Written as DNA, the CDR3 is TGTGCCAGTAGTGAACAGGGTGGGACTGAAGCTTTCTTT. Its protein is CASSEQGGTEAFF.

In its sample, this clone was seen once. CDR3 protein: CASSLGDLTGELFF. DNA for the CDR3: TGTGCCAGCAGCTTAGGAGATCTAACCGGGGAGCTGTTTTTT. This chain joins TRBV7-2 and TRBJ2-2; D not certain. Looked up from germline, CDR1 is SGHTA and CDR2 is FQGNSA. This CDR3 spans 14 amino acids. Trimming took off 1 base at V and 5 bases at J, with 8 bases between the two ends. The variable domain in full, completed from reference TRBV7-2 and TRBJ2-2, reads GAGVSQSPSNKVTEKGKDVELRCDPISGHTALYWYRQSLGQGLEFLIYFQGNSAPDKSGLPSDRFSAERTGGSVSTLTIQRTQQEDSAVYLCASSLGDLTGELFFGEGSRLTVL.

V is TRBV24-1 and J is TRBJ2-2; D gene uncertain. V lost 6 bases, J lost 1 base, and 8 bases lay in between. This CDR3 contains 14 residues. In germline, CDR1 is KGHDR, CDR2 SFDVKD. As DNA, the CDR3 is TGTGCCACCAGTCCCGCAGGGAACACCGGGGAGCTGTTTTTT. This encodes CATSPAGNTGELFF.

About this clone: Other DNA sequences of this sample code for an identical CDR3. CDR3 sequence reads: CASSLEGDTGELFF. CDR3 bases: TGCGCCAGCAGCTTGGAGGGAGACACCGGGGAGCTGTTTTTT. V is TRBV5-1 and J is TRBJ2-2, with D possibly matching TRBD2 (5 bases). Germline V lookup: CDR1 SGHRS, CDR2 YFSETQ. Trimming cost V 0 bases and J 3 bases, with 6 bases left between them. This CDR3 is 14 amino acids long.

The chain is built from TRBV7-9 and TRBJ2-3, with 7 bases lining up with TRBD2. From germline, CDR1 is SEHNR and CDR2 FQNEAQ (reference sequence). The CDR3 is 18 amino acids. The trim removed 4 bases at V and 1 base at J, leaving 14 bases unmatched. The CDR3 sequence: CASSSRLAASRGTDTQYF. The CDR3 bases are TGTGCCAGCAGCTCCCGGCTAGCGGCGAGTCGGGGCACAGATACGCAGTATTTT.

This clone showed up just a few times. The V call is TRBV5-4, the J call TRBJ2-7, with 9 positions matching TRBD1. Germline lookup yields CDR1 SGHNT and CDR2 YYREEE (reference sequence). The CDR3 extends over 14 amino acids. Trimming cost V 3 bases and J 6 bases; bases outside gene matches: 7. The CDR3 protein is CASSYGQGSGEQYF. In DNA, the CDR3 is TGTGCCAGCAGCTATGGACAGGGGAGTGGCGAGCAGTACTTC.

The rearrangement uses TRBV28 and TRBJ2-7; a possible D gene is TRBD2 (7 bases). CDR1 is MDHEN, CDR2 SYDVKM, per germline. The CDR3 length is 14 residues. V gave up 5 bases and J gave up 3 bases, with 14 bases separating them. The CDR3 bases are TGTGCCAGCAGTAGGAGAGGGGGGGTCTACGAGCAGTACTTC. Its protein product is CASSRRGGVYEQYF.

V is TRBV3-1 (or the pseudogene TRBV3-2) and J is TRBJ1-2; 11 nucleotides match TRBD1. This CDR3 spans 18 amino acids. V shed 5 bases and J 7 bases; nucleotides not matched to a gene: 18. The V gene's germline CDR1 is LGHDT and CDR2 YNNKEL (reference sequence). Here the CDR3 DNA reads TGTGCCAGCAGCGCCATTACGGGACAGGGGGGAAAAATGCTTGGCTACACCTTC. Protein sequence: CASSAITGQGGKMLGYTF.

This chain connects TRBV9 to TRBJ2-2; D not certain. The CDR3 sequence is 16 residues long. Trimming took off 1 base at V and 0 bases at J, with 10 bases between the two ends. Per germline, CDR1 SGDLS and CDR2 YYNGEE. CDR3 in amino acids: CASSVFRYPNTGELFF. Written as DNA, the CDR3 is TGTGCCAGCAGCGTATTTCGGTACCCGAACACCGGGGAGCTGTTTTTT. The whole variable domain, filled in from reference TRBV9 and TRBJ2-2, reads DSGVTQTPKHLITATGQRVTLRCSPRSGDLSVYWYQQSLDQGLQFLIQYYNGEERAKGNILERFSAQQFPDLHSELNLSSLELGDSALYFCASSVFRYPNTGELFFGEGSRLTVL.

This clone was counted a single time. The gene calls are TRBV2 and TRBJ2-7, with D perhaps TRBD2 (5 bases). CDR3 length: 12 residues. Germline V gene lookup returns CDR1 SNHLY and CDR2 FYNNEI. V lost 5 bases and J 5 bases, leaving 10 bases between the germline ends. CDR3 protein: CASSIEGHEQYF. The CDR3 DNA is TGTGCCAGCAGTATAGAGGGTCACGAGCAGTACTTC.

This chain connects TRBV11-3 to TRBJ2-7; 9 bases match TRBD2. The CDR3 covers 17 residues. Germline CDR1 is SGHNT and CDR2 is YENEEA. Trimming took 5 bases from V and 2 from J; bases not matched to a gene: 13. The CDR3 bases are TGTGCCAGCAGCCAGGAGGGAGGGGGACTAGCCCCCTACGAGCAGTACTTC. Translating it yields CASSQEGGGLAPYEQYF.

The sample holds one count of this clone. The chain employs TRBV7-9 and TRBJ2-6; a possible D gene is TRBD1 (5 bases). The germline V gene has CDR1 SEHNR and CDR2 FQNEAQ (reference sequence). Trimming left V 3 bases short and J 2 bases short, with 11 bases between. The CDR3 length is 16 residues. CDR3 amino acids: CASSFSQGTGANVLTF. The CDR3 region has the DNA TGTGCCAGCAGCTTTTCTCAGGGAACTGGGGCCAACGTCCTGACTTTC.

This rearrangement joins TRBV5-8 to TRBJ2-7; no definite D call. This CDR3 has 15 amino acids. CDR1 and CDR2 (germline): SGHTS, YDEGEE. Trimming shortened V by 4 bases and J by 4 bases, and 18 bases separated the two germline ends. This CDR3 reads CASSPIVMTGYEQYF. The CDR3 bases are TGTGCCAGCAGCCCTATCGTCATGACGGGTTACGAGCAGTACTTC.

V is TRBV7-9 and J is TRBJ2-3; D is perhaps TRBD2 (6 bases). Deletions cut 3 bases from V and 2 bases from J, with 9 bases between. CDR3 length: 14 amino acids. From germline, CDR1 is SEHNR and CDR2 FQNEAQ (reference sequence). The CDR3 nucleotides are TGTGCCAGCAGCTTCGGCGGGGCCACAGATACGCAGTATTTT. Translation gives CASSFGGATDTQYF.

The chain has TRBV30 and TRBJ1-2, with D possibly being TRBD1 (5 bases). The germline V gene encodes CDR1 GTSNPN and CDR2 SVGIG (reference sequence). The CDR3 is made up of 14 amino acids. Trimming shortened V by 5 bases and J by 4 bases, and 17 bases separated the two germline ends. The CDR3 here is CAWFIQGPSYGYTF. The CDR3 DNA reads TGTGCCTGGTTTATCCAGGGTCCCTCCTATGGCTACACCTTC.

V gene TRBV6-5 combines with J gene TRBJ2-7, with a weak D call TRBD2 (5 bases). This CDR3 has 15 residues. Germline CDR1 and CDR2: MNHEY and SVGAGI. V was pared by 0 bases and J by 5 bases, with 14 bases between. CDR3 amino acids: CASSYSKAGNHEQYF. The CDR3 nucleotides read TGTGCCAGCAGTTACTCGAAGGCCGGGAACCACGAGCAGTACTTC.

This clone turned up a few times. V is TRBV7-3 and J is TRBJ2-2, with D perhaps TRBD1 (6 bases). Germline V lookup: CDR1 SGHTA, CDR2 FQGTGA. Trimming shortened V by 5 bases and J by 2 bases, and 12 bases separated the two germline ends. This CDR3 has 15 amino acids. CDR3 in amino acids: CASSLTGYNTGELFF. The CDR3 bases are TGTGCCAGCAGCCTGACAGGATACAACACCGGGGAGCTGTTTTTT.

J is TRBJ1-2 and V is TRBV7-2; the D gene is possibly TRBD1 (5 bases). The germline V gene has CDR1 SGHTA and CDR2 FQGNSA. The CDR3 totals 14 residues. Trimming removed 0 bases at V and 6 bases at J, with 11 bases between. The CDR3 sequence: CASSLAGEDNGYTF. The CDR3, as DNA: TGTGCCAGCAGCTTAGCGGGGGAGGATAATGGCTACACCTTC.

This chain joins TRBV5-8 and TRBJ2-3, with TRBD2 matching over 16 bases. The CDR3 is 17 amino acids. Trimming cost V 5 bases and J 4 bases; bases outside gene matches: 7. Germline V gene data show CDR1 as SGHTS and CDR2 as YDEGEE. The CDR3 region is CASSPGTSGGASDTQYF. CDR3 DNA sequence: TGTGCCAGCAGTCCCGGGACTAGCGGGGGGGCGTCAGATACGCAGTATTTT.

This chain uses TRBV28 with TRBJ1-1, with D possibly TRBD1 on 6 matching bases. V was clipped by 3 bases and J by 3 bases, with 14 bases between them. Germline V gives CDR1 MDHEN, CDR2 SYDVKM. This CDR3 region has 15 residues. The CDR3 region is CASSFVGARDTEAFF. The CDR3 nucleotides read TGTGCCAGCAGTTTCGTGGGGGCTCGGGACACTGAAGCTTTCTTT.

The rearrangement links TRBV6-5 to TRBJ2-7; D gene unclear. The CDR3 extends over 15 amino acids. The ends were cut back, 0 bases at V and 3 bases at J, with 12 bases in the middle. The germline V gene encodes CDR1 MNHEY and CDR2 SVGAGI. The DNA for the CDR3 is TGTGCCAGCAGTTACTCGTACAGCCCAGACTACGAGCAGTACTTC. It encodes CASSYSYSPDYEQYF.